These T cell receptor beta chains were read from a single sample in a study of OX40 agonist ivuxolimab in advanced cancers. The assay was immunoSEQ multiplex PCR, and TCRdb's table has in-frame clones only and misses some. In the table there are some 40,000 clones, around 90% of which are singletons. The sequencing used CD4+ or CD8+ T cells sorted from blood, collected in a trial of the OX40 agonist ivuxolimab. Receptors originate from an adult with an advanced solid tumor such as melanoma, head and neck, liver or kidney cancer. The CDR3 runs from the conserved cysteine through the conserved F or W. D genes are given only for firm matches. Where a row states a size, it is once, few, many or the class of an expanded clone; other rows omit it.

CDR3 protein: CASSLDRVNTEAFF; CDR3 DNA: TGCGCCAGCAGCTTAGACAGGGTGAACACTGAAGCTTTCTTT; V gene: TRBV5-1; clone size: -; J gene: TRBJ1-1; D gene: TRBD1
CDR3 protein: CASSSTGSSYEQYF; CDR3 DNA: TGTGCCAGCAGCTCCACAGGGAGCTCCTACGAGCAGTACTTC; V gene: TRBV7-9; clone size: -; J gene: TRBJ2-7; D gene: -
CDR3 protein: CASSKARRTGDCGF; CDR3 DNA: TGTGCCAGCAGCAAAGCGCGAAGGACAGGGGACTGCGGATTC; V gene: TRBV21-1; clone size: -; J gene: TRBJ1-2; D gene: -
CDR3 protein: CATSLTYEQYF; CDR3 DNA: TGTGCCACCAGTCTGACCTACGAGCAGTACTTC; V gene: TRBV6-1; clone size: once; J gene: TRBJ2-7; D gene: -
CDR3 protein: CASSRDRSTDTQYF; CDR3 DNA: TGTGCCAGCAGCAGGGACAGGAGCACAGATACGCAGTATTTT; V gene: TRBV9; clone size: -; J gene: TRBJ2-3; D gene: TRBD1
CDR3 protein: CASSSAHGGWGGYTF; CDR3 DNA: TGTGCCAGCAGTTCCGCCCACGGGGGTTGGGGTGGCTACACCTTC; V gene: TRBV28; clone size: once; J gene: TRBJ1-2; D gene: -
CDR3 protein: CASTIGLPYGYTF; CDR3 DNA: TGTGCCAGCACTATCGGGCTTCCCTATGGCTACACCTTC; V gene: TRBV11-2; clone size: -; J gene: TRBJ1-2; D gene: -
CDR3 protein: CASRNTGLAWPKNIQYF; CDR3 DNA: TGTGCCAGCAGAAATACGGGACTCGCCTGGCCCAAAAACATTCAGTACTTC; V gene: TRBV28; clone size: -; J gene: TRBJ2-4; D gene: -
CDR3 protein: CAWSVGQGYEQYF; CDR3 DNA: TGTGCCTGGAGTGTAGGCCAGGGCTACGAGCAGTACTTC; V gene: TRBV30; clone size: -; J gene: TRBJ2-7; D gene: -
CDR3 protein: CASSASPGQGTYEQYF; CDR3 DNA: TGTGCCAGCTCTGCTTCCCCAGGTCAGGGGACCTACGAGCAGTACTTC; V gene: TRBV18; clone size: -; J gene: TRBJ2-7; D gene: -
CDR3 protein: CASSLGPFPRDEQYF; CDR3 DNA: TGTGCCAGCAGTTTGGGCCCCTTTCCTCGCGACGAGCAGTACTTC; V gene: TRBV27; clone size: -; J gene: TRBJ2-7; D gene: -
CDR3 protein: CASSLAGGPNEQYF; CDR3 DNA: TGTGCCAGCAGCTTAGCGGGAGGGCCCAACGAGCAGTACTTC; V gene: TRBV11-3; clone size: few; J gene: TRBJ2-7; D gene: TRBD2
CDR3 protein: CASREGGARQPQHF; CDR3 DNA: TGTGCCAGCAGAGAAGGGGGGGCGCGTCAGCCCCAGCATTTT; V gene: TRBV28; clone size: -; J gene: TRBJ1-5; D gene: -
CDR3 protein: CASSFTGTDHSADTQYF; CDR3 DNA: TGCGCCAGCAGCTTTACCGGGACGGATCATAGCGCAGATACGCAGTATTTT; V gene: TRBV5-1; clone size: -; J gene: TRBJ2-3; D gene: -
CDR3 protein: CASSPHLGQNTEAFF; CDR3 DNA: TGTGCCAGCAGCCCTCACCTAGGCCAAAACACTGAAGCTTTCTTT; V gene: TRBV9; clone size: once; J gene: TRBJ1-1; D gene: -
CDR3 protein: CASGEKGNEQFF; CDR3 DNA: TGTGCCAGCGGGGAAAAGGGAAATGAGCAGTTCTTC; V gene: TRBV28; clone size: -; J gene: TRBJ2-1; D gene: -
CDR3 protein: CSVVGVGWGYQETQYF; CDR3 DNA: TGCAGCGTTGTGGGAGTAGGTTGGGGGTACCAAGAGACCCAGTACTTC; V gene: TRBV29-1; clone size: -; J gene: TRBJ2-5; D gene: -
CDR3 protein: CASCYHLETQYF; CDR3 DNA: TGTGCCAGCTGTTACCACTTAGAGACCCAGTACTTC; V gene: TRBV27; clone size: -; J gene: TRBJ2-5; D gene: -
CDR3 protein: CASTTSGRAEETQYF; CDR3 DNA: TGCGCCAGTACGACTAGCGGGAGGGCCGAGGAGACCCAGTACTTC; V gene: TRBV10-2; clone size: once; J gene: TRBJ2-5; D gene: TRBD2
CDR3 protein: CASSLTVGVQETQYF; CDR3 DNA: TGTGCTAGCAGCTTAACGGTCGGGGTTCAAGAGACCCAGTACTTC; V gene: TRBV7-7; clone size: -; J gene: TRBJ2-5; D gene: -
CDR3 protein: CASSLVSSGNNEQFF; CDR3 DNA: TGCGCCAGCAGCTTGGTTTCTAGCGGGAACAATGAGCAGTTCTTC; V gene: TRBV5-1; clone size: -; J gene: TRBJ2-1; D gene: TRBD2
CDR3 protein: CASSPPGTSAGELFF; CDR3 DNA: TGTGCCAGCAGCCCCCCCGGGACTAGCGCCGGGGAGCTGTTTTTT; V gene: TRBV9; clone size: -; J gene: TRBJ2-2; D gene: TRBD2
CDR3 protein: CASSDRGGDGEKLFF; CDR3 DNA: TGTGCCAGCAGTGATAGAGGGGGCGACGGAGAAAAACTGTTTTTT; V gene: TRBV6-1; clone size: -; J gene: TRBJ1-4; D gene: TRBD1
CDR3 protein: CASSLAGTGGDEQFF; CDR3 DNA: TGCGCCAGCAGCTTGGCCGGGACAGGGGGCGATGAGCAGTTCTTC; V gene: TRBV5-1; clone size: once; J gene: TRBJ2-1; D gene: TRBD1
CDR3 protein: CASSDSVWELFF; CDR3 DNA: TGTGCCAGCAGTGACTCCGTCTGGGAGCTGTTTTTT; V gene: TRBV6-1; clone size: few; J gene: TRBJ2-2; D gene: -
CDR3 protein: CASSEPRTGGGYTF; CDR3 DNA: TGCGCCAGCAGTGAGCCCCGGACAGGGGGCGGCTACACCTTC; V gene: TRBV10-2; clone size: -; J gene: TRBJ1-2; D gene: TRBD1
CDR3 protein: CATRTGVATNEKLFF; CDR3 DNA: TGCGCCACCCGGACAGGAGTTGCAACTAATGAAAAACTGTTTTTT; V gene: TRBV10-2; clone size: -; J gene: TRBJ1-4; D gene: TRBD1
CDR3 protein: CASSVGGLYNEQFF; CDR3 DNA: TGTGCCAGCAGCGTTGGGGGTCTCTACAATGAGCAGTTCTTC; V gene: TRBV9; clone size: -; J gene: TRBJ2-1; D gene: -
CDR3 protein: CASSFGLANTEAFF; CDR3 DNA: TGCGCCAGCAGCTTCGGACTGGCGAACACTGAAGCTTTCTTT; V gene: TRBV4-1; clone size: -; J gene: TRBJ1-1; D gene: -
CDR3 protein: CAWSVHGYEQYF; CDR3 DNA: TGTGCCTGGAGTGTGCACGGATACGAGCAGTACTTC; V gene: TRBV30; clone size: -; J gene: TRBJ2-7; D gene: -
CDR3 protein: CASSGHASDRGIYGYTF; CDR3 DNA: TGTGCCAGCAGTGGCCACGCGTCTGACAGGGGAATCTATGGCTACACCTTC; V gene: TRBV2; clone size: -; J gene: TRBJ1-2; D gene: TRBD1
CDR3 protein: CASRVQREGSYEQYF; CDR3 DNA: TGTGCCAGCCGAGTGCAGAGGGAGGGCTCCTACGAGCAGTACTTC; V gene: TRBV6-5; clone size: -; J gene: TRBJ2-7; D gene: TRBD2